What follows are 15 T cell receptor beta chains derived from one specimen sequenced in a study of T-cell memory formation after mild COVID-19. From the 5' RACE reads, TCRdb called clonotypes with MiXCR, one entry per CDR3 protein. Among roughly 300,000 distinct CDR3 sequences listed, around 15% were seen once. Material: PBMCs or a T cell subset sorted from them (not recorded which). The receptors were sampled from a man aged 18 to 30 who had mild COVID-19 (a few samples of this study predate the infection). Cell type and time point are not known.

The V and J genes are TRBV19 and TRBJ2-3, with 8 bases that match TRBD2. The CDR3 loop spans 18 amino acids. Germline values: CDR1 LNHDA, CDR2 SQIVND (reference sequence). Losses at the gene ends were 3 bases for V and 1 base for J; bases not matched to a gene: 12. The CDR3 here is CASSIASGGVWGTDTQYF. CDR3 nucleotide sequence: TGTGCCAGTAGTATCGCCAGCGGGGGCGTGTGGGGCACAGATACGCAGTATTTT.

This clonotype was observed at least ten times. The chain uses TRBV5-1 and TRBJ2-5; tentatively, D is TRBD1 or TRBD2 (5 bases each). The V and J ends lost 0 bases and 5 bases respectively, with 11 bases between them. CDR3 length equals 14 residues. CDR1 is SGHRS, CDR2 YFSETQ, per germline. The CDR3 loop reads CASSLAGQGETQYF. The CDR3 DNA reads as TGCGCCAGCAGCTTGGCGGGGCAGGGCGAGACCCAGTACTTC. Drawing the rest from reference TRBV5-1 and TRBJ2-5, the complete variable domain is KAGVTQTPRYLIKTRGQQVTLSCSPISGHRSVSWYQQTPGQGLQFLFEYFSETQRNKGNFPGRFSGRQFSNSRSEMNVSTLELGDSALYLCASSLAGQGETQYFGPGTRLLVL.

The V and J genes are TRBV5-1 and TRBJ2-4; TRBD1 agrees at 9 bases. CDR3 size: 17 residues. CDR1 is SGHRS and CDR2 is YFSETQ in the germline V gene. The V gene end was trimmed by 1 base and the J gene end by 2 bases; junction bases not matched to a gene: 7. CDR3 bases: TGCGCCAGCAGCTTGTCCAACAGGGGGCTAACCAAAAACATTCAGTACTTC. It translates to CASSLSNRGLTKNIQYF.

The CDR3 DNA sequence: TGTGCCAGCAGCCCCGTTCGGACAGATGGTGACACTGAAGCTTTCTTT. This translates into CASSPVRTDGDTEAFF. The chain carries TRBV7-2 and TRBJ1-1; D possibly corresponds to TRBD1 (6 bases). This CDR3 is 16 amino acids long. V was cut by 5 bases and J by 3 bases, with 19 bases left in between. The germline V gene has CDR1 SGHTA and CDR2 FQGNSA.

There are many counts of this clonotype. The chain employs TRBV7-9 and TRBJ1-1; 7 bases are shared with TRBD1. The CDR3 is 15 amino acids. The V gene's germline CDR1 is SEHNR and CDR2 FQNEAQ (reference sequence). Losses at the gene ends were 4 bases for V and 0 bases for J; bases not matched to a gene: 5. This CDR3 is CASSSDRRLNTEAFF. In DNA form, the CDR3 reads TGTGCCAGCAGCTCGGACAGGCGTTTGAACACTGAAGCTTTCTTT.

CDR3 region: CASTYGGGQVTGANVLTF. In DNA form, the CDR3 reads TGTGCCAGCACTTACGGGGGAGGACAGGTAACCGGGGCCAACGTCCTGACTTTC. This chain uses TRBV4-2 with TRBJ2-6, with a tentative D call TRBD1 (7 bases). Germline V CDR1 and CDR2: LGHNA, YNFKEQ. CDR3 length: 18 residues. Trimming removed 7 bases at V and 4 bases at J, with 23 bases between.

Many counts were recorded for this clonotype. This chain links TRBV5-6 with TRBJ2-5; 9 nucleotides line up with TRBD2. CDR3 length: 14 amino acids. Germline-derived CDR1 and CDR2 are SGHDT and YYEEEE. The V gene end was trimmed by 2 bases and the J gene end by 1 base; junction bases not matched to a gene: 0. CDR3 amino acids: CASSLAGGQETQYF. DNA for the CDR3: TGTGCCAGCAGCTTAGCGGGGGGCCAAGAGACCCAGTACTTC.

The chain joins TRBV12-3 or TRBV12-4 to TRBJ2-7, with D possibly being TRBD1 or TRBD2 (5 bases each). The CDR3 runs 13 residues. Between the trimmed V and J ends, which lost 4 bases and 2 bases, there was a span of 9 bases. The CDR3 coding sequence is TGTGCCAGCAGTTGGGGGAGTGCCTACGAGCAGTACTTC. Translated: CASSWGSAYEQYF.

This rearrangement joins TRBV5-1 to TRBJ1-2; 7 nucleotides match TRBD1. V lost 3 bases to trimming and J lost 2 bases; unmatched junction nucleotides: 4. The CDR3 contains 14 residues. CDR1 and CDR2 from the germline V gene are SGHRS and YFSETQ. The CDR3 sequence is CASSSLTGNYGYTF. In DNA form, the CDR3 reads TGCGCCAGCAGCTCCCTGACAGGGAACTATGGCTACACCTTC.

The rearrangement uses TRBV20-1 and TRBJ1-1, with D possibly matching TRBD1 (6 bases). Germline assignment: CDR1 DFQATT and CDR2 SNEGSKA (reference sequence). Trimming left V 0 bases short and J 4 bases short, with 15 bases between. This CDR3 is 15 amino acids long. The chain's CDR3 is CSARDPGGLGTEAFF. DNA for the CDR3: TGCAGTGCTAGAGATCCGGGGGGGCTGGGCACTGAAGCTTTCTTT.

This clonotype was recorded many times. This chain uses TRBV5-1 with TRBJ2-7; D possibly corresponds to TRBD2 (6 bases). The CDR3 totals 18 residues. CDR1 and CDR2 from the germline V gene are SGHRS and YFSETQ. The V and J ends lost 4 bases and 2 bases respectively, with 25 bases between them. The CDR3 sequence is CASSMLPGSAGGAYEQYF. The CDR3 nucleotides are TGCGCCAGCAGCATGCTACCGGGGAGCGCAGGAGGGGCCTACGAGCAGTACTTC. Full variable domain (remainder filled in from reference TRBV5-1 and TRBJ2-7): KAGVTQTPRYLIKTRGQQVTLSCSPISGHRSVSWYQQTPGQGLQFLFEYFSETQRNKGNFPGRFSGRQFSNSRSEMNVSTLELGDSALYLCASSMLPGSAGGAYEQYFGPGTRLTVT.

This clonotype showed up just a few times. This sequence joins TRBV7-2 and TRBJ2-1; D gene uncertain. This CDR3 is 17 amino acids long. V shed 0 bases and J shed 6 bases, with 18 bases lying between them. The germline gives CDR1 SGHTA, CDR2 FQGNSA. The CDR3 is CASSLASGPNVRNEQFF. CDR3 in DNA: TGTGCCAGCAGCTTAGCGTCAGGCCCGAACGTTCGCAATGAGCAGTTCTTC.

This clonotype came up a few times. The CDR3 DNA is TGTGCCAGCAGCTTCTCGGGACTAGCAAGGGATGAGCAGTTCTTC. Translated, it gives CASSFSGLARDEQFF. V is TRBV11-2 and J is TRBJ2-1, with 9 bases lining up with TRBD2. CDR3 length: 15 amino acids. Germline loops: CDR1 SGHAT, CDR2 FQNNGV. V lost 3 bases, J lost 8 bases, and 8 bases stayed unmatched.

This clonotype was counted a few times. The chain combines TRBV27 with TRBJ1-6; a possible D gene is TRBD1 (6 bases). The CDR3 sequence is 14 residues long. Germline V CDR1 and CDR2: MNHEY, SMNVEV (reference sequence). V dropped 8 bases and J dropped 4 bases, with 12 bases sitting between them. In DNA, the CDR3 is TGTGCCAGCGGTCAGGGGCCTTATAATTCACCCCTCCACTTT. As protein: CASGQGPYNSPLHF.

The V and J genes are TRBV5-1 and TRBJ2-3; 8 positions match TRBD2. The germline V gene has CDR1 SGHRS and CDR2 YFSETQ. The V and J ends lost 5 bases and 6 bases, in that order; junction bases with no gene match: 11. This CDR3 spans 15 amino acids. The CDR3 reads CASRVAGTFGDTQYF. For the CDR3, the DNA is TGCGCCAGCAGAGTAGCGGGGACCTTCGGGGATACGCAGTATTTT. Supplemented by reference TRBV5-1 and TRBJ2-3, the full variable domain reads KAGVTQTPRYLIKTRGQQVTLSCSPISGHRSVSWYQQTPGQGLQFLFEYFSETQRNKGNFPGRFSGRQFSNSRSEMNVSTLELGDSALYLCASRVAGTFGDTQYFGPGTRLTVL.